These 26 T cell receptor beta chains originate from one sample sequenced in a study of T cell repertoires in cytomegalovirus infection (dated by TCRdb to between 2019 and 2020). Interpreted using the paper, the treatment or condition label stands for: in vitro stimulation with specific CMV peptide epitopes to enrich CMV-specific T cells. TCRdb records Illumina HiSeq 1500 as the sequencer. The public reads were reprocessed in TCRdb via fastp at Q25 and MiXCR, keeping in-frame beta chains. Here each entry gathers all rows of one CDR3 protein and keeps the most common genes and DNA. This sample comprises some 940,000 distinct CDR3 sequences, under 40% of them detected only once. The ten largest clones add up to 13% of the sample. Their recognized antigens are unknown. The material sequenced was cultured CD8+ T cells from PBMCs, taken from culture after CMV antigen stimulation. The receptor source for this set is a human donor in good health (CMV status not recorded). Some clones in this sample may be carry-over from other donors' samples.

This clonotype turned up a few times. The rearrangement uses TRBV12-3 or TRBV12-4 and TRBJ1-4, with D hard to call. The CDR3 totals 14 residues. V dropped 3 bases and J dropped 3 bases, with 8 bases sitting between them. The CDR3 nucleotides are TGTGCCAGCAGTTTGGAGGGCCCTAATGAAAAACTGTTTTTT. Protein: CASSLEGPNEKLFF.

The chain carries TRBV20-1 and TRBJ2-7; TRBD1 aligns across 8 bases. J lost 2 bases, V lost 5 bases, and 5 bases had no gene match. CDR1 is DFQATT and CDR2 is SNEGSKA in the germline V gene (reference sequence). The CDR3 contains 13 residues. The CDR3 coding sequence is TGCAGTGCTGCCGGGACAGGCCCCTACGAGCAGTACTTC. Translated, it gives CSAAGTGPYEQYF.

This clonotype was recorded many times. V gene TRBV7-6 combines with J gene TRBJ1-1, with D possibly matching TRBD1 (5 bases). With 1 base removed from V and 7 bases from J, the gap between germline ends came to 10 bases. CDR1 is SGHVS, CDR2 FNYEAQ, per germline. This CDR3 has 13 residues. The CDR3 coding sequence is TGTGCCAGCAGCTTAGAAACAGGCGGTGAAGCTTTCTTT. Protein sequence: CASSLETGGEAFF.

The J gene is TRBJ1-2, the V gene TRBV24-1, with D possibly being TRBD1 (5 bases). Trimming pared 0 bases from V and 6 bases from J, leaving 10 bases between. Per the germline V gene, CDR1 is KGHDR and CDR2 is SFDVKD. This CDR3 contains 14 residues. Written as DNA, the CDR3 is TGTGCCACCAGTGATTTGTCGGGGGTGGATGGCTACACCTTC. Its protein product is CATSDLSGVDGYTF.

This chain links TRBV7-2 with TRBJ1-2, with unresolved D. Germline V gives CDR1 SGHTA, CDR2 FQGNSA. The CDR3 length is 14 residues. Trimming left V 1 base short and J 1 base short, with 7 bases between. The CDR3 sequence is CASSLEPVNYGYTF. CDR3 sequence (DNA): TGTGCCAGCAGCTTAGAGCCAGTTAACTATGGCTACACCTTC.

At least ten counts were recorded for this clonotype. The gene calls are TRBV27 and TRBJ1-2; weak D call: TRBD1 (5 bases). The CDR3 totals 15 residues. Germline V gives CDR1 MNHEY, CDR2 SMNVEV (reference sequence). Trimming took off 5 bases at V and 5 bases at J, with 18 bases between the two ends. The CDR3 DNA is TGTGCCAGCAGTCCCATGGGGGGGAGGCGTTATGGCTACACCTTC. Its protein product is CASSPMGGRRYGYTF.

In regard to this clonotype: A read error is possible here, since a much larger clone lies one base away. The rearrangement links TRBV12-3 or TRBV12-4 to TRBJ1-2; no clear D gene. The CDR3 sequence is 13 residues long. The V end was cut by 6 bases, the J end by 6 bases, with 14 bases between. The CDR3 here is CASSPSPVDGYTF. The CDR3, as DNA: TGTGCCAGCAGCCCAAGCCCGGTCGATGGCTACACCTTC.

V and J are TRBV7-8 and TRBJ2-2; 9 bases line up with TRBD1. The CDR3 extends over 16 amino acids. Unmatched junction bases numbered 8, after V lost 5 bases and J lost 4 bases. CDR1 and CDR2 from the germline V gene are SGHVS and FQNEAQ. Written as DNA, the CDR3 is TGTGCCAGCAGCCTGAGACAGGGGGGAGCCACCGGGGAGCTGTTTTTT. Protein sequence: CASSLRQGGATGELFF.

This clonotype turned up a few times. A much larger clone lies one base from this, so it may be a read error. This chain uses TRBV7-9 with TRBJ2-7; 8 bases fit TRBD1. CDR1 is SEHNR, CDR2 FQNEAQ, per germline (reference sequence). V dropped 1 base and J dropped 0; count of bases not matched to a gene: 2. The CDR3 consists of 15 residues. The CDR3 sequence is CASSLGTGNSYEQYF. CDR3 coding DNA: TGTGCCAGCAGCTTAGGGACAGGGAACTCCTACGAGCAGTACTTC.

In its sample, this clonotype was seen many times. The chain recombines TRBV7-9 with TRBJ2-5; unclear D gene. Germline V gives CDR1 SEHNR, CDR2 FQNEAQ (reference sequence). Between the trimmed V and J ends, which lost 2 bases and 1 base, there was a span of 8 bases. The CDR3 totals 14 residues. The CDR3 region is CASSLSGVQETQYF. CDR3 nucleotides: TGTGCCAGCAGCTTAAGTGGCGTCCAAGAGACCCAGTACTTC.

This rearrangement joins TRBV19 to TRBJ2-2; 7 bases line up with TRBD1. Germline lookup yields CDR1 LNHDA and CDR2 SQIVND (reference sequence). Trimming at V came to 4 bases and at J to 4 bases, leaving 6 bases not matched to a gene. The CDR3 consists of 15 residues. The CDR3 region has the DNA TGTGCCAGTAGTAACGACAGGGTTGGCACCGGGGAGCTGTTTTTT. Amino acid sequence: CASSNDRVGTGELFF.

The sample holds many counts of this clonotype. The CDR3, as DNA: TGTGCCAGCAGCCAACAGGGGGCCCCCACAGATACGCAGTATTTT. Its translation: CASSQQGAPTDTQYF. This chain links TRBV6-5 with TRBJ2-3; TRBD1 matches 9 bases. The V gene end was trimmed by 6 bases and the J gene end by 2 bases; junction bases not matched to a gene: 6. The V gene's germline CDR1 is MNHEY and CDR2 SVGAGI. This CDR3 has 15 amino acids.

This clonotype was recorded many times. The chain employs TRBV7-2 and TRBJ1-5; the D is unclear. Germline V gene sequence: CDR1 SGHTA, CDR2 FQGNSA. Trimming removed 5 bases from V and 0 bases from J, with 11 bases in between. There are 15 residues in the CDR3. The CDR3, as DNA: TGTGCCAGCAGCCCAAATGAGTATAGCAATCAGCCCCAGCATTTT. Its protein product is CASSPNEYSNQPQHF.

Concerning this clonotype: A much larger clonotype is one base distant, so this may be a read error. The gene calls are TRBV12-3 or TRBV12-4 and TRBJ1-5, with 7 bases that match TRBD1. CDR3 length: 15 amino acids. The chain's CDR3 is CVSSPSGQGNQPQHF. The CDR3 bases are TGTGTCAGCAGCCCTTCCGGACAGGGCAATCAGCCCCAGCATTTT.

This clonotype was counted a few times. The chain joins TRBV28 to TRBJ1-5; D is undetermined. V was clipped by 3 bases and J by 6 bases, with 9 bases between them. CDR1 MDHEN and CDR2 SYDVKM come from the germline V gene. The CDR3 runs to 13 residues. The CDR3 loop is CASSLSRLQPQHF. In DNA form, the CDR3 reads TGTGCCAGCAGTTTGAGTAGACTTCAGCCCCAGCATTTT.

Only a few counts were recorded for this clonotype. The chain couples TRBV7-9 to TRBJ2-7, with TRBD1 matching 12 bases. V trimming: 4 bases; J trimming: 2 bases; junction bases outside the gene matches: 6. Germline-derived CDR1 and CDR2 are SEHNR and FQNEAQ (reference sequence). The CDR3 runs to 16 residues. CDR3 protein: CASSSSRDRGPYEQYF. The CDR3, as DNA: TGTGCCAGCAGCTCCTCCCGGGACAGGGGGCCCTACGAGCAGTACTTC.

This clonotype was counted at least ten times. The chain carries TRBV7-8 and TRBJ1-6; 8 bases match TRBD1. Losses at the gene ends were 1 base for V and 7 bases for J; bases not matched to a gene: 3. The CDR3 runs 15 residues. Germline V gene lookup returns CDR1 SGHVS and CDR2 FQNEAQ. The CDR3 loop is CASSLGRGLNSPLHF. The CDR3 DNA sequence: TGTGCCAGCAGCTTAGGCAGGGGGCTAAATTCACCCCTCCACTTT.

Only a few counts were recorded for this clonotype. J is TRBJ2-1 and V is TRBV6-1, with TRBD2 identical over 8 bases. Germline trimming cut 0 bases from V and 2 bases from J; bases unmatched to any gene: 0. In germline, CDR1 is MNHNS, CDR2 SASEGT. The CDR3 loop spans 15 amino acids. The CDR3 reads CASSEASGAYNEQFF. The CDR3, as DNA: TGTGCCAGCAGTGAAGCTAGCGGGGCCTACAATGAGCAGTTCTTC.

This clonotype was observed a handful of times. The chain recombines TRBV7-9 with TRBJ2-2; the match to TRBD1 covers 7 bases. Germline CDR1 is SEHNR and CDR2 is FQNEAQ (reference sequence). The V and J ends lost 7 bases and 6 bases, in that order; junction bases with no gene match: 5. This CDR3 comprises 13 residues. The CDR3 nucleotides read TGTGCCAGCATCCCAGGGGGTCCCGGGGAGCTGTTTTTT. This translates into CASIPGGPGELFF.

The chain joins TRBV5-5 to TRBJ1-1; no clear D. Deletions cut 6 bases from V and 1 base from J, with 10 bases between. Germline CDR1 and CDR2: SGHKS and YYEKEE (reference sequence). This CDR3 spans 13 amino acids. The CDR3 region is CASILHPNTEAFF. CDR3 DNA: TGTGCCAGCATCCTGCATCCGAACACTGAAGCTTTCTTT.

The table lists this clonotype with a few counts. The chain couples TRBV4-1 to TRBJ2-7; no clear D. Germline V lookup: CDR1 MGHRA, CDR2 YSYEKL. This CDR3 comprises 14 residues. V lost 0 bases and J lost 6, with 12 bases in between. Here the CDR3 DNA reads TGCGCCAGCAGCCAAGAAGTCCCCTCTGCCGAGCAGTACTTC. This gives the protein CASSQEVPSAEQYF.

This CDR3 reads CASSGPGLAGPNTGELFF. For the CDR3, the DNA is TGTGCCAGCAGCGGACCGGGACTAGCGGGCCCGAACACCGGGGAGCTGTTTTTT. J is TRBJ2-2 and V is TRBV9, with 12 bases aligning to TRBD2. Germline V gene sequence: CDR1 SGDLS, CDR2 YYNGEE. After removal of 3 bases from V and 0 bases from J, the junction contained 6 bases not matched to a gene. The length of the CDR3 is 18 residues. Combining the CDR3 with reference TRBV9 and TRBJ2-2 gives the whole variable domain DSGVTQTPKHLITATGQRVTLRCSPRSGDLSVYWYQQSLDQGLQFLIQYYNGEERAKGNILERFSAQQFPDLHSELNLSSLELGDSALYFCASSGPGLAGPNTGELFFGEGSRLTVL.

This clonotype occurred many times. This chain uses TRBV12-3 or TRBV12-4 with TRBJ2-5; TRBD2 matches at 8 bases. This CDR3 spans 17 amino acids. Trimming took 7 bases from V and 1 from J; bases not matched to a gene: 14. The CDR3 here is CASTEAGGLSSQETQYF. DNA of the CDR3: TGTGCCAGCACGGAGGCGGGGGGCCTGTCCTCCCAAGAGACCCAGTACTTC.

Details on this clonotype: This may stem from a read error, because a much larger clone lies one nucleotide away. The V gene is TRBV7-4, the J gene TRBJ1-1, with 10 bases that match TRBD1. The CDR3 extends over 17 amino acids. The germline gives CDR1 SGHVT, CDR2 SQSDAQ. The chain's CDR3 is CVSSSPGDRGRGTEAFF. DNA of the CDR3: TGTGTCAGCAGCTCTCCGGGGGACAGGGGAAGGGGGACTGAAGCTTTCTTT.

The chain employs TRBV5-1 and TRBJ1-1; D call uncertain. The germline V and J ends were trimmed by 4 bases and 0 bases, with 10 bases remaining between them. The germline V gene has CDR1 SGHRS and CDR2 YFSETQ. This CDR3 is 14 amino acids long. This CDR3 reads CASSEKRLNTEAFF. For the CDR3, the DNA is TGCGCCAGCAGCGAAAAAAGGTTGAACACTGAAGCTTTCTTT.

V gene TRBV27 combines with J gene TRBJ2-7; possibly TRBD1 for D (6 bases). Germline CDR1 reads MNHEY; CDR2 reads SMNVEV (reference sequence). CDR3 length equals 15 residues. V was trimmed by 5 bases and J by 3 bases, leaving 17 bases between them. CDR3 nucleotides: TGTGCCAGCAGTATCACAGGGTTACAGCACTACGAGCAGTACTTC. Its protein is CASSITGLQHYEQYF.